One sample yielded the 6 T cell receptor beta chains listed below, sequenced in a study of shared clonotypes between healthy human individuals. TCRdb keeps only in-frame clones here, not all; method: immunoSEQ multiplex PCR. The profile shows about 600,000 clones, around 77% of them singletons. Sample: PBMCs. The receptors here all came from a woman aged 40 to 49 in good health. Some clones in this sample may be carry-over from other donors' samples.

This chain joins TRBV28 and TRBJ2-1, with TRBD2 matching 12 bases. Trimming took 5 bases from V and 9 from J; bases not matched to a gene: 5. The CDR3 spans 14 residues. Per germline, CDR1 MDHEN and CDR2 SYDVKM. DNA for the CDR3: TGTGCCAGCAGTCTGACTAGCGGGAGTTCTGAGCAGTTCTTC. The encoded protein is CASSLTSGSSEQFF.

The chain is built from TRBV27 and TRBJ1-5; 7 bases agree with TRBD1. Germline loops: CDR1 MNHEY, CDR2 SMNVEV (reference sequence). The CDR3 length is 13 residues. The V gene end was trimmed by 1 base and the J gene end by 8 bases; junction bases not matched to a gene: 2. Written as DNA, the CDR3 is TGTGCCAGCAGTTTATACAGGGGTGAGCCCCAGCATTTT. Its protein product is CASSLYRGEPQHF.

This chain uses TRBV15 with TRBJ1-1, with D unresolved. The CDR3 covers 15 residues. Germline V lookup: CDR1 LNHNV, CDR2 YYDKDF (reference sequence). Trimming removed 2 bases at V and 4 bases at J, with 14 bases between. Here the CDR3 DNA reads TGTGCCACCAGCAGATTTGAGGGATTTGGCACTGAAGCTTTCTTT. This gives the protein CATSRFEGFGTEAFF.

This clone was counted only a few times. This chain joins TRBV10-2 and TRBJ2-2; TRBD2 matches 9 bases. V dropped 2 bases and J dropped 9; count of bases not matched to a gene: 4. The CDR3 spans 14 residues. From germline, CDR1 is WSHSY and CDR2 SAAADI. The CDR3 reads CASSEAGGPRELFF. For the CDR3, the DNA is TGCGCCAGCAGTGAGGCGGGAGGGCCGAGGGAGCTGTTTTTT.

The chain uses TRBV20-1 and TRBJ1-2; D is ambiguous. The CDR3 totals 11 residues. Germline CDR1 DFQATT, CDR2 SNEGSKA (reference sequence). V was pared by 3 bases and J by 4 bases, with 6 bases between. The CDR3 reads CSASVRYGYTF. CDR3 nucleotides: TGCAGTGCTAGCGTCCGCTATGGCTACACCTTC.

The chain recombines TRBV7-8 with TRBJ2-2, with 10 bases fitting TRBD1. CDR1 and CDR2 (germline): SGHVS, FQNEAQ. Unmatched junction bases numbered 11, after V lost 3 bases and J lost 4 bases. This CDR3 contains 18 residues. CDR3 loop: CASSFYPTGQGPTGELFF. CDR3 nucleotides: TGTGCCAGCAGCTTTTATCCCACGGGACAGGGGCCCACCGGGGAGCTGTTTTTT.